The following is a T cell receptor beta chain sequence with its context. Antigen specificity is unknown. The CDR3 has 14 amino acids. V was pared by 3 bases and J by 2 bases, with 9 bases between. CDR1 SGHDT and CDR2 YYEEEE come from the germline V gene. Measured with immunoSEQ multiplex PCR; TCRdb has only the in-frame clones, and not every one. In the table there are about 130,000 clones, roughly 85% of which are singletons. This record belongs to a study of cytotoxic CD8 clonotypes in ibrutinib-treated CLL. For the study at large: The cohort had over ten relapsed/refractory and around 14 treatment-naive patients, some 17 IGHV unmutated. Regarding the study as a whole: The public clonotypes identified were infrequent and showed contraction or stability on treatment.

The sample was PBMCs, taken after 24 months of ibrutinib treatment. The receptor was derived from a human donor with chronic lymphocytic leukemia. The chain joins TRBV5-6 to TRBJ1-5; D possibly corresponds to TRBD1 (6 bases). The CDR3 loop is CASSYRVGNQPQHF. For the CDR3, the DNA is TGTGCCAGCAGCTACAGGGTTGGCAATCAGCCCCAGCATTTT.